One sample yielded the 16 T cell receptor beta chains listed below, sequenced in a study of cytomegalovirus exposure and HLA in healthy donors. Both 60 Vbeta primers and 13 Jbeta primers went into the PCR. This table comes from immunoSEQ multiplex PCR, and its TCRdb copy is limited to in-frame clones, with some not included. This sample yields approximately 100,000 clones, of which about 75% are seen a single time; 2.5% belongs to the top ten. Material: PBMCs. The receptors were gathered from a man between 40 and 49 years old in good health and CMV-seronegative.

This clone was recorded once. J is TRBJ1-1 and V is TRBV5-1, with unresolved D. The V gene lost 2 bases and the J gene lost 2 bases, with 7 bases spanning the gap. From germline, CDR1 is SGHRS and CDR2 YFSETQ. The CDR3 runs to 13 residues. The CDR3 region is CASSLSVNTEAFF. Written as DNA, the CDR3 is TGCGCCAGCAGCTTATCAGTAAACACTGAAGCTTTCTTT.

The chain couples TRBV18 to TRBJ2-5; the match to TRBD1 covers 8 bases. V shed 2 bases, J shed 5 bases, and the junction held 10 bases outside the gene matches. This CDR3 has 16 amino acids. Germline CDR1 KGHSH, CDR2 LQKENI. The CDR3 protein is CASSPAQGVRIETQYF. CDR3 DNA sequence: TGTGCCAGCTCACCAGCACAGGGGGTGAGGATCGAGACCCAGTACTTC.

The gene calls are TRBV4-2 and TRBJ2-3; 9 nucleotides align to TRBD2. V lost 6 bases, J lost 2 bases, and 6 bases stayed unmatched. Germline V gene data show CDR1 as LGHNA and CDR2 as YNFKEQ. The CDR3 extends over 15 amino acids. CDR3 residues: CASSSSGENTDTQYF. The CDR3, as DNA: TGTGCCAGCAGTTCTAGCGGGGAAAACACAGATACGCAGTATTTT.

The V call is TRBV7-9, the J call TRBJ2-2; D might be TRBD1 (5 bases). The V end lost 6 bases, the J end lost 4 bases, and 15 bases lay between the germline ends. CDR3 length: 15 amino acids. CDR1 and CDR2 (germline): SEHNR, FQNEAQ (reference sequence). The CDR3 sequence: CASSSQDTLTGELFF. Here the CDR3 DNA reads TGTGCCAGCAGTTCTCAGGACACACTCACCGGGGAGCTGTTTTTT.

As to this clone: Within the sample, other DNA sequences also encode this same CDR3. The gene calls are TRBV29-1 and TRBJ1-2; 7 bases line up with TRBD1. The CDR3 is made up of 11 amino acids. The germline V gene encodes CDR1 SQVTM and CDR2 ANQGSEA. The V gene end was trimmed by 7 bases and the J gene end by 4 bases; junction bases not matched to a gene: 3. DNA for the CDR3: TGCAGCGCAACAGGGGTCTATGGCTACACCTTC. It translates to CSATGVYGYTF.

This chain connects TRBV18 to TRBJ1-1, with 8 bases matching TRBD1. The CDR3 is 14 residues long. Trimming took 4 bases from V and 1 from J; bases not matched to a gene: 2. Germline V gives CDR1 KGHSH, CDR2 LQKENI. The CDR3 sequence: CASSLDRENTEAFF. The CDR3 DNA is TGTGCCAGCTCACTGGACAGGGAGAACACTGAAGCTTTCTTT.

As DNA, the CDR3 is TGTGCCAGCGGAAAGGGGGCGCGTAGCACCGGGGAGCTGTTTTTT. Translation: CASGKGARSTGELFF. The chain links TRBV7-7 to TRBJ2-2; 7 bases are a match to TRBD1. CDR1 and CDR2 from the germline V gene are SSHAT and FNYEAQ (reference sequence). This CDR3 is built from 15 residues. V lost 8 bases, J lost 4 bases, and 10 bases stayed unmatched.

The gene calls are TRBV2 and TRBJ2-6, with 10 positions matching TRBD1. Trimming removed 10 bases from V and 3 bases from J; junction bases left unmatched: 9. CDR1 is SNHLY and CDR2 is FYNNEI in the germline V gene. This CDR3 has 16 residues. CDR3 residues: CATLPGTGVGANVLTF. CDR3 bases: TGTGCCACCCTTCCCGGGACAGGGGTTGGGGCCAACGTCCTGACTTTC.

The chain employs TRBV4-2 and TRBJ2-5, with 11 bases lining up with TRBD1. The J call may be wrong; the DNA end is better matched by TRBJ2-7. Per germline, CDR1 LGHNA and CDR2 YNFKEQ. This CDR3 region has 18 residues. The CDR3 sequence is CASSLTQDRGPDSYEQYF. The CDR3 DNA sequence: TGTGCCAGCAGCCTAACCCAGGACAGGGGGCCCGACTCCTACGAGCAGTACTTC.

The chain uses TRBV11-2 and TRBJ2-3, with D uncertain. The CDR3 is made up of 14 amino acids. Trimming took 3 bases from V and 3 from J, leaving 10 bases between them. The germline V gene encodes CDR1 SGHAT and CDR2 FQNNGV. Here the CDR3 reads CASSLLPRTDTQYF. CDR3 DNA: TGTGCCAGCAGCTTGTTACCGCGGACAGATACGCAGTATTTT.

The V and J genes are TRBV4-2 and TRBJ2-1, with 13 bases aligning to TRBD2. Per germline, CDR1 LGHNA and CDR2 YNFKEQ. J gave up 9 bases and V 1 base, and 6 bases lay outside the gene matches. CDR3 size: 16 residues. In DNA, the CDR3 is TGTGCCAGCAGCCAAGTCACTAGCGGGGGGGCCCGTGAGCAGTTCTTC. Protein: CASSQVTSGGAREQFF.

V gene TRBV5-1 combines with J gene TRBJ1-2, with TRBD1 as a possible D gene (6 bases). The CDR3 is 13 residues long. The ends were cut back, 2 bases at V and 2 bases at J, with 7 bases in the middle. Germline assignment: CDR1 SGHRS and CDR2 YFSETQ. The CDR3: CASSLQGNYGYTF. CDR3 bases: TGCGCCAGCAGCTTACAGGGAAACTATGGCTACACCTTC.

The chain couples TRBV7-2 to TRBJ2-7, with 7 bases fitting TRBD2. Germline V gives CDR1 SGHTA, CDR2 FQGNSA. The CDR3 has 14 residues. Trimming took 0 bases from V and 6 from J; bases not matched to a gene: 5. CDR3 DNA: TGTGCCAGCAGCTTAGCGGCTAGCGGAATCGAGCAGTACTTC. This codes for CASSLAASGIEQYF. Based on the CDR3 plus reference TRBV7-2 and TRBJ2-7, the full variable domain is GAGVSQSPSNKVTEKGKDVELRCDPISGHTALYWYRQSLGQGLEFLIYFQGNSAPDKSGLPSDRFSAERTGGSVSTLTIQRTQQEDSAVYLCASSLAASGIEQYFGPGTRLTVT.

The J gene is TRBJ2-5, the V gene TRBV20-1, with D possibly TRBD2 on 5 matching bases. Germline CDR1 and CDR2: DFQATT and SNEGSKA (reference sequence). Trimming stripped 4 bases from V and 4 bases from J, with 7 bases between. The CDR3 contains 11 residues. CDR3 sequence (DNA): TGCAGTGCTACTAGCACAGAGACCCAGTACTTC. It encodes CSATSTETQYF.

There are a few counts of this clone. This rearrangement joins TRBV5-1 to TRBJ1-1; 8 bases line up with TRBD1. The ends lost 4 bases at V and 0 bases at J; junction bases unmatched: 2. The germline gives CDR1 SGHRS, CDR2 YFSETQ. The CDR3 runs to 14 residues. The CDR3 bases are TGCGCCAGCAGCCCGGGACAGGTGAACACTGAAGCTTTCTTT. This sequence encodes CASSPGQVNTEAFF.

The count of this clone is one. CDR3 in DNA: TGTGCCAGTAGTAAGCTTTCGGGGTGGGGTGAAAAACTGTTTTTT. Translating gives CASSKLSGWGEKLFF. V gene TRBV19 combines with J gene TRBJ1-4; D remains unclear. Germline assignment: CDR1 LNHDA and CDR2 SQIVND (reference sequence). V lost 4 bases to trimming and J lost 7 bases, with 16 bases between them. This CDR3 has 15 residues.